This entry lists 32 T cell receptor beta chains sequenced from one sample in a study of cytomegalovirus exposure and HLA in healthy donors. The assay was immunoSEQ multiplex PCR, and TCRdb's table has in-frame clones only and misses some. The repertoire consists of approximately 200,000 clones, with just over 90% occurring once and the leading ten covering about 0.95%. The sequencing input was PBMCs. All receptors come from a young woman in good health and CMV-seronegative.

The chain has TRBV29-1 and TRBJ2-5, with TRBD1 matching over 8 bases. In germline, CDR1 is SQVTM, CDR2 ANQGSEA. This CDR3 contains 14 residues. J was trimmed by 3 bases and V by 5 bases; bases with no gene match: 8. CDR3 residues: CSVYPGQGKETQYF. CDR3 in DNA: TGCAGCGTTTACCCCGGACAGGGAAAAGAGACCCAGTACTTC.

J is TRBJ1-5 and V is TRBV28; D remains unclear. CDR3 length: 15 residues. Germline loops: CDR1 MDHEN, CDR2 SYDVKM. CDR3 sequence: CATNPTGMSNQPQHF. In DNA, the CDR3 is TGTGCTACCAACCCGACGGGGATGAGCAATCAGCCCCAGCATTTT.

The chain joins TRBV9 to TRBJ2-3; the match to TRBD2 covers 14 bases. With 0 bases clipped from V and 4 bases from J, the junction kept 7 bases outside the gene matches. The germline V gene has CDR1 SGDLS and CDR2 YYNGEE. The CDR3 runs 18 residues. Here the CDR3 reads CASSVGGLAGDIADTQYF. CDR3 DNA sequence: TGTGCCAGCAGCGTAGGGGGACTAGCGGGAGATATCGCAGATACGCAGTATTTT.

The gene calls are TRBV29-1 and TRBJ2-7, with TRBD1 matching over 12 bases. The germline V gene has CDR1 SQVTM and CDR2 ANQGSEA. V lost 7 bases, J lost 6 bases, and 10 bases stayed unmatched. This CDR3 is built from 14 residues. Here the CDR3 DNA reads TGCAGCGCATGGGCCGGGACAGGGGGCGGCGAGCAGTACTTC. Its protein product is CSAWAGTGGGEQYF.

This chain connects TRBV25-1 to TRBJ1-6; D is unresolved. The V gene's germline CDR1 is MGHDK and CDR2 SYGVNS. V lost 7 bases, J lost 6 bases, and 7 bases lay in between. This CDR3 comprises 12 residues. Written as DNA, the CDR3 is TGTGCCAGCAAACAGTCTAATTCACCCCTCCACTTT. It is translated as CASKQSNSPLHF. Variable domain in full (rest from reference TRBV25-1 and TRBJ1-6): EADIYQTPRYLVIGTGKKITLECSQTMGHDKMYWYQQDPGMELHLIHYSYGVNSTEKGDLSSESTVSRIRTEHFPLTLESARPSHTSQYLCASKQSNSPLHFGNGTRLTVT.

This rearrangement joins TRBV27 to TRBJ1-3; no clear D gene. This CDR3 spans 14 amino acids. V gave up 2 bases and J gave up 2 bases, with 7 bases separating them. Germline lookup yields CDR1 MNHEY and CDR2 SMNVEV (reference sequence). The CDR3 spells CASSLERTGNTIYF. The CDR3 nucleotides are TGTGCCAGCAGTTTAGAGAGGACTGGAAACACCATATATTTT.

V usage is TRBV6-5 and J usage is TRBJ2-2, with D possibly matching TRBD1 (5 bases). CDR1 MNHEY and CDR2 SVGAGI come from the germline V gene. Trimming shortened V by 0 bases and J by 3 bases, and 8 bases separated the two germline ends. The CDR3 spans 15 residues. CDR3: CASSYSPGYTGELFF. The CDR3 DNA reads as TGTGCCAGCAGTTACTCGCCAGGGTACACCGGGGAGCTGTTTTTT.

This chain links TRBV7-2 with TRBJ2-1; TRBD1 matches 9 bases. J gave up 8 bases and V 4 bases, and 12 bases lay outside the gene matches. Germline V gives CDR1 SGHTA, CDR2 FQGNSA. This CDR3 comprises 16 residues. Here the CDR3 reads CASSSTRDRAVYEQFF. The CDR3 DNA sequence: TGTGCCAGCAGCTCAACCCGGGACAGGGCTGTCTATGAGCAGTTCTTC.

Written as DNA, the CDR3 is TGTGCCAGCAGCTCGAGGACTAGCGGGAGGAGAGAGACCCAGTACTTC. It is translated as CASSSRTSGRRETQYF. The chain employs TRBV13 and TRBJ2-5, with TRBD2 matching over 14 bases. This CDR3 comprises 16 residues. Germline V lookup: CDR1 PRHDT, CDR2 FYEKMQ (reference sequence). V was pared by 4 bases and J by 4 bases, with 5 bases of the junction left unmatched.

This chain connects TRBV2 to TRBJ2-6; D not certain. V was trimmed by 2 bases and J by 3 bases, leaving 2 bases between them. This CDR3 is built from 13 residues. Germline-derived CDR1 and CDR2 are SNHLY and FYNNEI. The CDR3 protein is CASSERGANVLTF. The DNA for the CDR3 is TGTGCCAGCAGTGAACGTGGGGCCAACGTCCTGACTTTC.

The sample holds one count of this clone. The chain carries TRBV5-1 and TRBJ2-6, with no clear D. This CDR3 contains 16 residues. Germline V gives CDR1 SGHRS, CDR2 YFSETQ. V lost 2 bases, J lost 0 bases, and 9 bases lay in between. The CDR3 loop reads CASSFTANSGANVLTF. The CDR3 nucleotides are TGCGCCAGCAGCTTTACAGCCAACTCTGGGGCCAACGTCCTGACTTTC. The variable domain in full, with the rest retrieved from reference TRBV5-1 and TRBJ2-6, is KAGVTQTPRYLIKTRGQQVTLSCSPISGHRSVSWYQQTPGQGLQFLFEYFSETQRNKGNFPGRFSGRQFSNSRSEMNVSTLELGDSALYLCASSFTANSGANVLTFGAGSRLTVL.

This chain joins TRBV5-4 and TRBJ2-5, with unresolved D. V lost 4 bases and J 5 bases, leaving 21 bases between the germline ends. Germline V gene sequence: CDR1 SGHNT, CDR2 YYREEE (reference sequence). The CDR3 is made up of 16 amino acids. In DNA form, the CDR3 reads TGTGCCAGCAGCCGGCCCCTAGGAGATCAAAAGGAGACCCAGTACTTC. This sequence encodes CASSRPLGDQKETQYF.

The genes are TRBV6-6 and TRBJ1-2; TRBD1 might be the D (5 bases). Germline-derived CDR1 and CDR2 are MNHNY and SVGAGI (reference sequence). The CDR3 has 15 amino acids. V was pared by 4 bases and J by 8 bases, with 20 bases between. CDR3 region: CASSSPGQNSLGYTF. The CDR3 bases are TGTGCCAGCAGTTCACCAGGGCAGAACTCCCTGGGCTACACCTTC.

V is TRBV18 and J is TRBJ1-2; D is unclear. The length of the CDR3 is 14 residues. With 0 bases removed from V and 4 bases from J, the gap between germline ends came to 9 bases. CDR1 KGHSH and CDR2 LQKENI come from the germline V gene. Here the CDR3 reads CASSPPESGYGYTF. CDR3 coding DNA: TGTGCCAGCTCACCACCGGAAAGCGGCTATGGCTACACCTTC.

In nucleotides, the CDR3 is TGTGCCAGCAGTGACTTCGGTTCTAGCGGGAACTACGAGCAGTACTTC. Translating gives CASSDFGSSGNYEQYF. This chain joins TRBV6-4 and TRBJ2-7, with 9 bases aligning to TRBD2. The V gene's germline CDR1 is MRHNA and CDR2 SNTAGT. This CDR3 contains 16 residues. Losses at the gene ends were 1 base for V and 3 bases for J; bases not matched to a gene: 7.

This chain uses TRBV30 with TRBJ1-5, with D maybe TRBD1 (5 bases). V lost 2 bases and J 9 bases, leaving 17 bases between the germline ends. Germline CDR1 reads GTSNPN; CDR2 reads SVGIG (reference sequence). The CDR3 totals 14 residues. CDR3 residues: CAWSSGQGDRPQHF. In nucleotides, the CDR3 is TGTGCCTGGAGTTCAGGACAAGGGGATCGGCCCCAGCATTTT.

This chain connects TRBV10-3 to TRBJ2-3, with D perhaps matching TRBD2 (6 bases). The CDR3 has 14 amino acids. The V and J ends lost 6 bases and 5 bases respectively, with 15 bases between them. Germline V gene sequence: CDR1 ENHRY, CDR2 SYGVKD. In DNA form, the CDR3 reads TGTGCCATCAGGGAAGGGCAGGGACTAGATACGCAGTATTTT. Translating gives CAIREGQGLDTQYF.

A remark on this clone: Relative to the germline gene, one junction end is altered; a read error may explain this. The rearrangement joins TRBV5-1 to TRBJ1-2, with D maybe TRBD1 (5 bases). Germline V gives CDR1 SGHRS, CDR2 YFSETQ. CDR3 length equals 14 residues. CDR3: CASSLDVGALEFLF. In DNA, the CDR3 is TGCGCCAGCAGCTTGGACGTTGGGGCTCTCGAATTTCTCTTC.

The rearrangement joins TRBV11-3 to TRBJ1-2; 7 bases map to TRBD1. V trimming: 4 bases; J trimming: 1 base; junction bases outside the gene matches: 15. CDR1 and CDR2 from the germline V gene are SGHNT and YENEEA. The length of the CDR3 is 18 residues. CDR3 sequence reads: CASSSKVKQGNNNYGYTF. As DNA, the CDR3 is TGTGCCAGCAGCTCCAAGGTAAAACAGGGGAATAATAACTATGGCTACACCTTC.

This sequence joins TRBV7-9 and TRBJ1-2; TRBD1 matches 10 bases. The CDR3 is 16 amino acids. Germline CDR1 reads SEHNR; CDR2 reads FQNEAQ (reference sequence). V shed 1 base and J 7 bases; nucleotides not matched to a gene: 9. The DNA for the CDR3 is TGTGCCAGCAGCTTAGGAGGGACAGGGGTGGAAGTTGGCTACACCTTC. It yields the protein CASSLGGTGVEVGYTF. The full variable domain, completed using reference TRBV7-9 and TRBJ1-2, is DTGVSQNPRHKITKRGQNVTFRCDPISEHNRLYWYRQTLGQGPEFLTYFQNEAQLEKSRLLSDRFSAERPKGSFSTLEIQRTEQGDSAMYLCASSLGGTGVEVGYTFGSGTRLTVV.

The chain employs TRBV12-1 and TRBJ2-1; the DNA was not used to check the table's D call, TRBD2. TRBV12-1 is annotated as a pseudogene. CDR3 size: 16 residues. The CDR3 loop is CASSSLLVTVGNEQFF. CDR3 nucleotides: TGTGCCAGCAGCTCCTTACTAGTTACCGTTGGTAATGAGCAGTTCTTC.

The chain employs TRBV11-2 and TRBJ1-1, with a tentative D call TRBD1 (5 bases). V lost 5 bases, J lost 1 base, and 8 bases lay in between. Germline lookup yields CDR1 SGHAT and CDR2 FQNNGV. CDR3 length: 13 amino acids. CDR3 protein: CASSPTGNTEAFF. CDR3 DNA: TGTGCCAGCAGCCCTACAGGGAACACTGAAGCTTTCTTT.

This chain links TRBV5-1 with TRBJ1-5; a possible D gene is TRBD1 (6 bases). V was pared by 3 bases and J by 7 bases, with 14 bases between. The CDR3 consists of 14 residues. Looked up from germline, CDR1 is SGHRS and CDR2 is YFSETQ. The CDR3 reads CASSSGGRGQPQHF. The DNA of the CDR3 is TGCGCCAGCAGCTCCGGGGGGCGGGGGCAGCCCCAGCATTTT.

This chain uses TRBV18 with TRBJ2-7, with no clear D. Between the trimmed V and J ends, which lost 2 bases and 3 bases, there was a span of 14 bases. CDR3 length: 15 residues. Germline assignment: CDR1 KGHSH and CDR2 LQKENI. The CDR3 nucleotides are TGTGCCAGCTCACCAGTTAGGCGGAGCTACTACGAGCAGTACTTC. This codes for CASSPVRRSYYEQYF.

This clone was seen only once. V usage is TRBV5-6 and J usage is TRBJ2-3; 8 nucleotides match TRBD2. Trimming took 0 bases from V and 1 from J; bases not matched to a gene: 4. The germline gives CDR1 SGHDT, CDR2 YYEEEE. The CDR3 extends over 16 amino acids. The CDR3 sequence is CASSLGSRGGTDTQYF. In nucleotides, the CDR3 is TGTGCCAGCAGCTTGGGGTCGCGGGGGGGCACAGATACGCAGTATTTT.

The chain uses TRBV29-1 and TRBJ2-5; possible D gene TRBD2, 6 bases. V gave up 4 bases and J gave up 2 bases, with 11 bases separating them. CDR1 and CDR2 from the germline V gene are SQVTM and ANQGSEA. CDR3 size: 13 residues. The CDR3 DNA reads as TGCAGCGTTGTGCCTAGCGCGCAAGAGACCCAGTACTTC. Protein sequence: CSVVPSAQETQYF. Looking up the rest from reference TRBV29-1 and TRBJ2-5 gives the full variable domain: SAVISQKPSRDICQRGTSLTIQCQVDSQVTMMFWYRQQPGQSLTLIATANQGSEATYESGFVIDKFPISRPNLTFSTLTVSNMSPEDSSIYLCSVVPSAQETQYFGPGTRLLVL.

V usage is TRBV15 and J usage is TRBJ1-3; 7 nucleotides align to TRBD1. Germline values: CDR1 LNHNV, CDR2 YYDKDF (reference sequence). V dropped 3 bases and J dropped 4; count of bases not matched to a gene: 21. The CDR3 contains 20 residues. CDR3 sequence (DNA): TGTGCCACCAGCAGGTCCCCCTCCCTTACCACCGGGACAGCGGGAAACACCATATATTTT. Amino acids: CATSRSPSLTTGTAGNTIYF.

This rearrangement joins TRBV2 to TRBJ1-1; D possibly corresponds to TRBD1 (5 bases). The CDR3 extends over 13 amino acids. The V and J ends lost 6 bases and 5 bases respectively, with 13 bases between them. In germline, CDR1 is SNHLY, CDR2 FYNNEI. DNA for the CDR3: TGTGCCAGCAGGGGGGGGTACCCTACTGAAGCTTTCTTT. Protein: CASRGGYPTEAFF.

The gene calls are TRBV6-1 and TRBJ2-3; the match to TRBD2 covers 9 bases. The CDR3 length is 20 residues. The ends lost 2 bases at V and 3 bases at J; junction bases unmatched: 18. Germline CDR1 MNHNS, CDR2 SASEGT. The CDR3 loop reads CASSESVSSGNWFVTDTQYF. The CDR3 coding sequence is TGTGCCAGCAGTGAAAGTGTGTCTAGCGGGAATTGGTTCGTTACAGATACGCAGTATTTT.

This chain uses TRBV2 with TRBJ2-5; D is perhaps TRBD1 (6 bases). CDR3 length: 15 residues. V lost 4 bases and J lost 5, with 17 bases in between. Germline loops: CDR1 SNHLY, CDR2 FYNNEI. The CDR3 coding sequence is TGTGCCAGCAGTGCTGAGGGGGTCGGGCGTGAGACCCAGTACTTC. Encoded protein: CASSAEGVGRETQYF.

The chain has TRBV19 and TRBJ1-6; weak D call: TRBD1 (6 bases). Germline V gene data show CDR1 as LNHDA and CDR2 as SQIVND (reference sequence). The CDR3 is 12 amino acids. Trimming shortened V by 6 bases and J by 10 bases, and 10 bases separated the two germline ends. CDR3 region: CASSQGFSPLHF. CDR3 nucleotides: TGTGCCAGTAGCCAGGGGTTCTCACCCCTCCACTTT.

The CDR3 is CASSARGTQTYEQYF. The CDR3 region has the DNA TGTGCCAGCAGTGCAAGGGGGACACAGACTTACGAGCAGTACTTC. This chain uses TRBV6-1 with TRBJ2-7; a possible D gene is TRBD1 (6 bases). Trimming shortened V by 4 bases and J by 4 bases, and 17 bases separated the two germline ends. This CDR3 has 15 residues. Germline V CDR1 and CDR2: MNHNS, SASEGT.